Listed here are 14 T cell receptor beta chains from one sample, sequenced in a study of identical twins. TCRdb redid the calling of the 5' RACE reads with MiXCR, one entry per CDR3 protein. The repertoire includes fewer than 250,000 distinct CDR3 sequences, 6% to 8.5% of them detected once, and more than 5% sits in the top ten. These data were also filed under a second study, of yellow fever vaccine responses in identical twins.

The specimen sequenced was CD8+ T cells sorted from blood. These receptors came from a woman between 18 and 29 years old in good health.

This clonotype was detected ten times or more. V is TRBV9 and J is TRBJ1-4; D unclear. The CDR3 sequence is 12 residues long. Germline V gene lookup returns CDR1 SGDLS and CDR2 YYNGEE. Trimming left V 3 bases short and J 14 bases short, with 14 bases between. CDR3 nucleotide sequence: TGTGCCAGCAGCGCTAGACCCGGGATTCTGTTTTTT. This translates into CASSARPGILFF.

Worth noting for this clonotype: This may come from a read error, since a much larger clone is one base off. This chain links TRBV6-1 with TRBJ2-1, with unresolved D. CDR3 size: 15 residues. Between the trimmed V and J ends, which lost 6 bases and 10 bases, there was a span of 22 bases. Germline values: CDR1 MNHNS, CDR2 SASEGT. The CDR3 sequence is CASRIGSEWAGEQFF. The CDR3, as DNA: TGTGCCAGCAGGATAGGTTCCGAATGGGCCGGCGAGCAGTTCTTC.

The rearrangement uses TRBV2 and TRBJ1-5; no clear D gene. Trimming cost V 4 bases and J 4 bases, with 8 bases left between them. CDR1 SNHLY and CDR2 FYNNEI come from the germline V gene. This CDR3 region has 13 residues. DNA of the CDR3: TGTGCCAGCAGTGTGGCATTAAATCAGCCCCAGCATTTT. Its protein is CASSVALNQPQHF.

In this sample, this clonotype turned up a few times. The chain employs TRBV7-8 and TRBJ1-1, with TRBD1 matching over 7 bases. CDR1 is SGHVS and CDR2 is FQNEAQ in the germline V gene. V shed 5 bases, J shed 3 bases, and the junction held 9 bases outside the gene matches. This CDR3 is 15 amino acids long. The CDR3 DNA reads TGTGCCAGCAGCCCCCGGGACAGTCTATACACTGAAGCTTTCTTT. Its translation: CASSPRDSLYTEAFF.

The chain carries TRBV20-1 and TRBJ2-3; a weak D match, TRBD1 (5 bases). V lost 7 bases and J 2 bases, leaving 13 bases between the germline ends. CDR3 length: 13 residues. The germline CDR1 and CDR2 sequences are DFQATT and SNEGSKA (reference sequence). In DNA, the CDR3 is TGCAGTGTAAGACAGACCTTCACAGATACGCAGTATTTT. It is translated as CSVRQTFTDTQYF.

This clonotype was seen ten or more times. This chain joins TRBV5-1 and TRBJ2-4; D might be TRBD2 (6 bases). Deletions cut 0 bases from V and 0 bases from J, with 10 bases between. The CDR3 length is 16 residues. CDR1 and CDR2 from the germline V gene are SGHRS and YFSETQ. CDR3 in DNA: TGCGCCAGCAGCTTGGCGGGGGTGCTAGCCAAAAACATTCAGTACTTC. Translation gives CASSLAGVLAKNIQYF.

This clonotype was recorded a few times. The V gene is TRBV5-6, the J gene TRBJ1-4, with D unresolved. Germline loops: CDR1 SGHDT, CDR2 YYEEEE. V lost 4 bases, J lost 5 bases, and 15 bases lay in between. The CDR3 runs 15 residues. CDR3 sequence: CASSNSNSENEKLFF. CDR3 DNA: TGTGCCAGCAGCAACTCAAACTCGGAGAATGAAAAACTGTTTTTT.

This clonotype was counted ten times or more. The chain is built from TRBV5-1 and TRBJ1-1; D remains unclear. This CDR3 has 14 amino acids. Deletions cut 3 bases from V and 4 bases from J, with 13 bases between. CDR1 and CDR2 from the germline V gene are SGHRS and YFSETQ. The CDR3 nucleotides read TGCGCCAGCAGCTCCACGTTGGGGAGCACTGAAGCTTTCTTT. Protein product: CASSSTLGSTEAFF. Drawing the rest from reference TRBV5-1 and TRBJ1-1, the complete variable domain is KAGVTQTPRYLIKTRGQQVTLSCSPISGHRSVSWYQQTPGQGLQFLFEYFSETQRNKGNFPGRFSGRQFSNSRSEMNVSTLELGDSALYLCASSSTLGSTEAFFGQGTRLTVV.

CDR3 in amino acids: CASTEFDGQGRFEQFF. CDR3 DNA sequence: TGTGCCAGCACCGAATTTGACGGACAGGGACGATTTGAGCAGTTCTTC. This rearrangement joins TRBV12-3 or TRBV12-4 to TRBJ2-1, with 8 nucleotides matching TRBD1. This CDR3 comprises 16 residues. Unmatched junction bases numbered 17, after V lost 7 bases and J lost 9 bases.

Comments on this clonotype: The limits of the CDR3 on the DNA are not certain, so only TCRdb's listed CDR3 is given. The chain links TRBV19 to TRBJ2-1; the D call TRBD2 from the table was never checked on the DNA. Germline CDR1 and CDR2: LNHDA and SQIVND (reference sequence). The CDR3 spans 16 residues, counting both ends. The CDR3 sequence is CASTLRQRDRSNEQFF.

V and J are TRBV28 and TRBJ1-3; the D gene is possibly TRBD1 (6 bases). The CDR3 is made up of 15 amino acids. Germline loops: CDR1 MDHEN, CDR2 SYDVKM. The V end was cut by 5 bases, the J end by 4 bases, with 15 bases between. The CDR3 reads CASSPSGGAGNTIYF. Here the CDR3 DNA reads TGTGCCAGCAGTCCCTCGGGGGGGGCCGGAAACACCATATATTTT.

The sample holds a few counts of this clonotype. The rearrangement uses TRBV7-8 and TRBJ2-1; D might be TRBD1 (5 bases). Germline assignment: CDR1 SGHVS and CDR2 FQNEAQ. Trimming pared 6 bases from V and 5 bases from J, leaving 11 bases between. The CDR3 contains 13 residues. The CDR3 DNA sequence: TGTGCCAGCAGACAAAAAGGGGACAATGAGCAGTTCTTC. This encodes CASRQKGDNEQFF.

The sample holds a few counts of this clonotype. The chain uses TRBV15 and TRBJ1-6; D not certain. The CDR3 consists of 15 residues. Germline V gene sequence: CDR1 LNHNV, CDR2 YYDKDF (reference sequence). Trimming shortened V by 5 bases and J by 8 bases, and 16 bases separated the two germline ends. CDR3 protein: CATSEVARQDSPLHF. In nucleotides, the CDR3 is TGTGCCACCAGCGAAGTAGCCCGCCAAGATTCACCCCTCCACTTT.

This clonotype was seen at least ten times. The rearrangement uses TRBV6-1 and TRBJ1-2; tentative D call: TRBD1 (6 bases). The CDR3 is 14 amino acids. The V gene lost 4 bases and the J gene lost 0 bases, with 9 bases spanning the gap. The germline CDR1 and CDR2 sequences are MNHNS and SASEGT. In DNA form, the CDR3 reads TGTGCCAGCAGTGCGGGGACAACTAACTATGGCTACACCTTC. It is translated as CASSAGTTNYGYTF.